This T cell receptor beta chain was identified during a study of identical twins. Overall study results and limits: Because invariant MAIT and iNKT cells could be present, zero-insertion analyses could be partly confounded. Where beta out-of-frame sequences were concerned, excess twin sharing was weaker.

Only healthy Caucasians were enrolled as donors. As regards this clonotype: What it binds is not known.

V shed 8 bases and J 0 bases; nucleotides not matched to a gene: 6. Germline values: CDR1 SNHLY, CDR2 FYNNEI. The CDR3 covers 14 residues. Template switching (which added a universal primer site) was used, and cDNA carried unique molecular identifiers. TCRdb passed the 5' RACE reads through MiXCR, listing each CDR3 protein once. The profile covers 1,800,000 or so distinct CDR3 sequences, with 25% to 35% appearing a single time and 0.25% to 0.3% taken by the ten largest. The sample consisted of cord blood. This receptor was identified in a newborn girl in good health. The rearrangement uses TRBV2 and TRBJ2-7; 8 positions match TRBD2. The CDR3 loop reads CASGIAGYSYEQYF. In DNA, the CDR3 is TGTGCCAGCGGGATAGCGGGATACTCCTACGAGCAGTACTTC.